This record covers a single TCR beta chain. Antigen specificity is unknown. Method: immunoSEQ multiplex PCR; TCRdb's copy keeps in-frame clones and lacks some. The data show under 100,000 clones, roughly 88% seen once. This specimen belongs to a study of T cell responses to AZD1222 COVID-19 vaccine. The analysis combined second doses at about 4 or about 12 weeks. Germline V CDR1 and CDR2: SGDLS, YYNGEE. The V gene lost 0 bases and the J gene lost 16 bases, with 14 bases spanning the gap. The CDR3 covers 13 residues. Study-level points and caveats: Dominant at 160-218 and 743-854, vaccine-associated CD4 TCRs also spanned spike. Donors were largely white British and mainly female; clonal diversity was possibly underestimated.

The V and J genes are TRBV9 and TRBJ1-6; the D gene is possibly TRBD1 (6 bases). This sequence was found in an adult who received the AZD1222 COVID-19 vaccine. Specimen: peripheral blood, collected 28 days after the second AZD1222 dose. The CDR3 bases are TGTGCCAGCAGCGTAGTAGGGGGGTCCCCACTCCACTTT. Protein: CASSVVGGSPLHF.